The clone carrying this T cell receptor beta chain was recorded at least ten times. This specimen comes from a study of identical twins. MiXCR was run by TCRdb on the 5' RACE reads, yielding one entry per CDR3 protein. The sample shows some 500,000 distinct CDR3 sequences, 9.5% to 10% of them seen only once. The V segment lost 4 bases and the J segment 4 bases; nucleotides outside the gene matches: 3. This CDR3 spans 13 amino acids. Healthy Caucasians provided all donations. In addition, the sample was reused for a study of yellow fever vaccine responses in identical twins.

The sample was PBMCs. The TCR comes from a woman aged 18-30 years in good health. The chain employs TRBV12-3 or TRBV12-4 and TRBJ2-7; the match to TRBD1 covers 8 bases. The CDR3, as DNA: TGTGCCAGCAGTTACAGGGGGAGTTACGAGCAGTACTTC. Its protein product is CASSYRGSYEQYF.